The T cell receptor (beta chain) described here comes from a study of blood T cell repertoires in COVID-19. Study-wide context: Both acute and convalescent COVID-19 samples were obtained from the United States, Italy and Spain.

Germline loops: CDR1 SGHDN, CDR2 FVKESK. The CDR3 sequence is 13 residues long. V lost 3 bases and J lost 5, with 11 bases in between. Method: immunoSEQ multiplex PCR; TCRdb's copy keeps in-frame clones and lacks some. The sample shows 130,000 to 150,000 clones, 70% to 85% of them seen only once. This chain connects TRBV14 to TRBJ2-7, with TRBD1 as a possible D gene (7 bases). The receptor was isolated from a man between 60 and 75 years old with active or convalescent COVID-19. Sequencing used peripheral blood. CDR3: CASSQRGQHEQYV. CDR3 bases: TGTGCCAGCAGCCAGCGGGGACAGCACGAGCAGTACGTC.